This paragraph reports one TCR beta chain. These data come from a study of tumor-infiltrating lymphocytes in oesophageal squamous cell carcinoma. Between the trimmed V and J ends, which lost 4 bases and 1 base, there was a span of 9 bases. The CDR3 contains 14 residues. Germline lookup yields CDR1 SGHTA and CDR2 FQGTGA. TCRdb passed the PCR reads through MiXCR, listing each CDR3 protein once. The table records around 13,000 distinct CDR3 sequences, roughly 58% of them present only once. The rearrangement links TRBV7-3 to TRBJ2-3; D gene unclear. The TCR sequence derives from a female donor with esophageal squamous cell carcinoma. The sample was esophageal tumor tissue. The DNA for the CDR3 is TGTGCCAGCAGCTGGACGTATGGCACAGATACGCAGTATTTT. Translated: CASSWTYGTDTQYF.